The entry below gives a single T cell receptor beta chain sequence along with its context. Its antigen is unidentified. These data originate in a study of cytotoxic CD8 clonotypes in ibrutinib-treated CLL. Study-wide background: Samples averaged about 260,000 productive templates and some 91,000 productive rearrangements. Study findings and constraints: In comparison with age-matched healthy donors, baseline clonality was higher and tracked circulating CD8+ T-cell counts.

Profiled with immunoSEQ multiplex PCR; TCRdb holds only in-frame clones, not every one. The data show 250,000 to 350,000 clones, with 76% seen just once and about 6% held by the top ten. This TCR was sampled from a human donor with chronic lymphocytic leukemia. The starting material was PBMCs, obtained at disease progression, from a patient treated with ibrutinib.

The DNA for the CDR3 is TGTGCCAGCAGCTTAGCCTGGGATATTAATTCACCCCTCCACTTT. This codes for CASSLAWDINSPLHF. The rearrangement links TRBV13 to TRBJ1-6; no clear D. Per germline, CDR1 PRHDT and CDR2 FYEKMQ (reference sequence). The CDR3 is 15 amino acids. Trimming took 1 base from V and 6 from J, leaving 10 bases between them.